Listed here are 24 T cell receptor beta chains from one sample, sequenced in a study of shared clonotypes between healthy human individuals. The table came from immunoSEQ multiplex PCR; TCRdb's copy has only in-frame clones and leaves some out. This table holds approximately 1.9 million clones, roughly 95% found once. The naive CD8 fraction comprised CD45RO-negative cells positively selected for CCR7 and excluded terminally differentiated effector memory CD45RA+ cells. The material sequenced was naive CD8+ T cells from PBMCs. The receptors derive from a man younger than 35 in good health. Some clones in this sample may be carry-over from other donors' samples.

V gene TRBV7-8 combines with J gene TRBJ1-5; D is uncertain. The V end lost 1 base, the J end lost 7 bases, and 17 bases lay between the germline ends. CDR1 and CDR2 (germline): SGHVS, FQNEAQ. The CDR3 has 16 amino acids. CDR3 sequence reads: CASSLGRTAIGQPQHF. The CDR3 nucleotides are TGTGCCAGCAGCTTAGGAAGGACGGCCATAGGACAGCCCCAGCATTTT.

The DNA for the CDR3 is TGTGCCAGCAGTTTAAAGGGGACTAGGACTGAAGCTTTCTTT. Its protein product is CASSLKGTRTEAFF. V gene TRBV27 combines with J gene TRBJ1-1; D is possibly TRBD1 (5 bases). Trimming cost V 2 bases and J 5 bases, with 12 bases left between them. CDR3 size: 14 residues. The germline V gene encodes CDR1 MNHEY and CDR2 SMNVEV (reference sequence).

This chain joins TRBV7-9 and TRBJ1-4, with D perhaps TRBD1 (5 bases). The V and J ends lost 5 bases and 7 bases respectively, with 20 bases between them. The CDR3 contains 16 residues. CDR1 is SEHNR, CDR2 FQNEAQ, per germline (reference sequence). CDR3 nucleotides: TGTGCCAGCAGCCCCCATATTGGGGGGGAGGGTGAAAAACTGTTTTTT. Its protein product is CASSPHIGGEGEKLFF.

V and J are TRBV6-6 and TRBJ2-1, with a possible D match to TRBD2 (5 bases). Per the germline V gene, CDR1 is MNHNY and CDR2 is SVGAGI (reference sequence). CDR3 size: 14 residues. With 6 bases removed from V and 8 bases from J, the gap between germline ends came to 17 bases. The DNA of the CDR3 is TGTGCCAGCAGCCCGAATGGAGGAGGTGATGAGCAGTTCTTC. This translates into CASSPNGGGDEQFF.

Only a few counts were recorded for this clone. The chain has TRBV7-8 and TRBJ2-2; 8 bases line up with TRBD1. The CDR3 sequence is 14 residues long. From germline, CDR1 is SGHVS and CDR2 FQNEAQ. With V trimmed by 5 bases and J by 6 bases, 5 bases remained unmatched. Here the CDR3 DNA reads TGTGCCAGCAGCCACAGGGACAGGCCCGGGGAGCTGTTTTTT. It translates to CASSHRDRPGELFF.

The chain links TRBV7-9 to TRBJ1-3; no definite D call. Trimming took 5 bases from V and 4 from J, leaving 18 bases between them. The CDR3 has 16 amino acids. Germline V gene data show CDR1 as SEHNR and CDR2 as FQNEAQ (reference sequence). The CDR3 loop is CASSPLGPLPGNTIYF. DNA of the CDR3: TGTGCCAGCAGCCCCCTCGGGCCCTTACCCGGAAACACCATATATTTT.

This rearrangement joins TRBV9 to TRBJ1-2; D might be TRBD1 (5 bases). Germline V gene data show CDR1 as SGDLS and CDR2 as YYNGEE. This CDR3 has 14 residues. V shed 3 bases and J shed 8 bases, with 17 bases lying between them. The CDR3, as DNA: TGTGCCAGCAGCGCCGGGGGACGCGTCTTGGGCTACACCTTC. This codes for CASSAGGRVLGYTF. The whole variable domain, filled in from reference TRBV9 and TRBJ1-2, reads DSGVTQTPKHLITATGQRVTLRCSPRSGDLSVYWYQQSLDQGLQFLIQYYNGEERAKGNILERFSAQQFPDLHSELNLSSLELGDSALYFCASSAGGRVLGYTFGSGTRLTVV.

This clone was recorded only once. This sequence joins TRBV6-6 and TRBJ1-2; D unclear. Trimming removed 5 bases from V and 1 base from J, with 14 bases in between. Looked up from germline, CDR1 is MNHNY and CDR2 is SVGAGI (reference sequence). The CDR3 sequence is 15 residues long. CDR3 residues: CASSPLHTVNYGYTF. The CDR3 nucleotides read TGTGCCAGCAGTCCTCTACATACGGTTAACTATGGCTACACCTTC.

This chain uses TRBV27 with TRBJ2-3, with 12 positions matching TRBD2. V was pared by 0 bases and J by 8 bases, with 9 bases of the junction left unmatched. Germline CDR1 and CDR2: MNHEY and SMNVEV (reference sequence). The CDR3 extends over 17 amino acids. CDR3 coding DNA: TGTGCCAGCAGTTTATCTTCCCCTAGCGGGAGGGCGGGTACGCAGTATTTT. Amino acids: CASSLSSPSGRAGTQYF.

The chain recombines TRBV7-2 with TRBJ2-1, with 10 bases matching TRBD2. Germline trimming cut 4 bases from V and 6 bases from J; bases unmatched to any gene: 3. The CDR3 totals 14 residues. From germline, CDR1 is SGHTA and CDR2 FQGNSA. For the CDR3, the DNA is TGTGCCAGCAGCTCACTAGCGGGACTCAATGAGCAGTTCTTC. Amino acid sequence: CASSSLAGLNEQFF.

The chain couples TRBV7-9 to TRBJ2-1; 10 positions agree with TRBD2. The length of the CDR3 is 15 residues. Trimming at V came to 2 bases and at J to 5 bases, leaving 3 bases not matched to a gene. Germline CDR1 reads SEHNR; CDR2 reads FQNEAQ (reference sequence). In DNA, the CDR3 is TGTGCCAGCAGCTTAACTAGCGGGGTTAACAATGAGCAGTTCTTC. This sequence encodes CASSLTSGVNNEQFF. The full variable domain, its missing parts supplied by reference TRBV7-9 and TRBJ2-1, is DTGVSQNPRHKITKRGQNVTFRCDPISEHNRLYWYRQTLGQGPEFLTYFQNEAQLEKSRLLSDRFSAERPKGSFSTLEIQRTEQGDSAMYLCASSLTSGVNNEQFFGPGTRLTVL.

The chain carries TRBV4-3 and TRBJ2-5; D possibly matches TRBD1 or TRBD2 (5 bases each). CDR3 size: 15 residues. V lost 4 bases and J 4 bases, leaving 16 bases between the germline ends. Germline V gives CDR1 LGHNA, CDR2 YSLEER. The CDR3: CASSPGTKYGETQYF. The DNA for the CDR3 is TGCGCCAGCAGCCCCGGGACGAAATATGGAGAGACCCAGTACTTC.

The rearrangement links TRBV4-2 to TRBJ2-1; no reliable D call. Deletions cut 5 bases from V and 2 bases from J, with 13 bases between. The length of the CDR3 is 15 residues. CDR1 is LGHNA, CDR2 YNFKEQ, per germline. CDR3 region: CASSTNLSPYNEQFF. The CDR3 region has the DNA TGTGCCAGCAGCACGAACCTGTCCCCCTACAATGAGCAGTTCTTC.

Comments on this clone: The sample has other DNA sequences that encode this CDR3 too. The chain is built from TRBV6-5 and TRBJ2-3; D may match TRBD1 or TRBD2 (5 bases each). Germline assignment: CDR1 MNHEY and CDR2 SVGAGI. This CDR3 is built from 14 residues. V gave up 2 bases and J gave up 0 bases, with 6 bases separating them. This CDR3 reads CASSYGGSTDTQYF. The CDR3 nucleotides are TGTGCCAGCAGTTACGGGGGAAGCACAGATACGCAGTATTTT.

In this sample, this clone turned up once. The rearrangement links TRBV7-6 to TRBJ2-5, with a tentative D call TRBD2 (5 bases). Trimming took 0 bases from V and 2 from J, leaving 7 bases between them. CDR1 SGHVS and CDR2 FNYEAQ come from the germline V gene. The CDR3 sequence is 14 residues long. The CDR3 sequence: CASSLAREQETQYF. CDR3 nucleotides: TGTGCCAGCAGCTTAGCGAGGGAACAAGAGACCCAGTACTTC.

The chain couples TRBV5-6 to TRBJ2-7, with TRBD1 identical over 7 bases. Germline trimming cut 5 bases from V and 4 bases from J; bases unmatched to any gene: 6. The V gene's germline CDR1 is SGHDT and CDR2 YYEEEE. This CDR3 region has 13 residues. The CDR3 loop is CASRRTGEYEQYF. DNA of the CDR3: TGTGCCAGCAGGCGCACAGGGGAGTACGAGCAGTACTTC.

The rearrangement uses TRBV27 and TRBJ2-5; tentative D call: TRBD1 (5 bases). The J call may be incorrect, as the DNA end agrees better with TRBJ2-7. The germline CDR1 and CDR2 sequences are MNHEY and SMNVEV (reference sequence). The CDR3 length is 13 residues. CDR3 bases: TGTGCCAGCAGCGGCAGGGAAGCCTACGAGCAGTACTTC. It codes for CASSGREAYEQYF.

The rearrangement uses TRBV6-5 and TRBJ2-7; 9 nucleotides match TRBD1. Trimming removed 10 bases from V and 6 bases from J; junction bases left unmatched: 16. Germline CDR1 is MNHEY and CDR2 is SVGAGI. The CDR3 length is 15 residues. The DNA for the CDR3 is TGTGCCACAGCCACCCGGCCGGGACAGGGTAGCGAGCAGTACTTC. This translates into CATATRPGQGSEQYF.

The V and J genes are TRBV6-6 and TRBJ2-7, with D tentatively TRBD2 (5 bases). V was cut by 4 bases and J by 1 base, with 11 bases left in between. The germline gives CDR1 MNHNY, CDR2 SVGAGI (reference sequence). This CDR3 has 14 amino acids. CDR3 sequence reads: CASSSLPGSYEQYF. DNA for the CDR3: TGTGCCAGCAGTTCTCTCCCGGGGTCCTACGAGCAGTACTTC.

The chain uses TRBV29-1 and TRBJ2-1; D could derive from TRBD1 or TRBD2 (6 bases each). CDR1 and CDR2 from the germline V gene are SQVTM and ANQGSEA. The CDR3 runs 16 residues. Trimming removed 1 base at V and 0 bases at J, with 13 bases between. The DNA for the CDR3 is TGCAGCGTTGAAGTGCGGGACACCTTCTCCTACAATGAGCAGTTCTTC. Its translation: CSVEVRDTFSYNEQFF.

This chain joins TRBV4-2 and TRBJ2-5; 11 bases fit TRBD2. The CDR3 covers 16 residues. The germline V gene has CDR1 LGHNA and CDR2 YNFKEQ. V was pared by 1 base and J by 5 bases, with 6 bases of the junction left unmatched. CDR3 in DNA: TGTGCCAGCAGCCAAGGGCTAGCGGGAGGAATGGAGACCCAGTACTTC. Encoded protein: CASSQGLAGGMETQYF.

J is TRBJ1-2 and V is TRBV5-6; a weak D match, TRBD1 (5 bases). This CDR3 spans 14 amino acids. Per the germline V gene, CDR1 is SGHDT and CDR2 is YYEEEE. V was cut by 4 bases and J by 5 bases, with 15 bases left in between. The CDR3 reads CASSAAQARYGYTF. As DNA, the CDR3 is TGTGCCAGCAGCGCCGCACAGGCCAGATATGGCTACACCTTC.

In this sample, this clone turned up a few times. V gene TRBV30 combines with J gene TRBJ1-2; D perhaps matches TRBD1 (5 bases). CDR3 size: 12 residues. V lost 3 bases, J lost 6 bases, and 11 bases lay in between. In germline, CDR1 is GTSNPN, CDR2 SVGIG (reference sequence). CDR3: CAWSQGVHGYTF. DNA of the CDR3: TGTGCCTGGAGCCAGGGAGTACATGGCTACACCTTC.

The rearrangement uses TRBV7-9 and TRBJ2-3; D is possibly TRBD2 (6 bases). Trimming took off 7 bases at V and 8 bases at J, with 13 bases between the two ends. This CDR3 is built from 12 residues. Germline CDR1 and CDR2: SEHNR and FQNEAQ (reference sequence). CDR3 sequence: CASTYPGSTQYF. CDR3 coding DNA: TGTGCCAGCACCTACCCCGGGAGTACGCAGTATTTT.